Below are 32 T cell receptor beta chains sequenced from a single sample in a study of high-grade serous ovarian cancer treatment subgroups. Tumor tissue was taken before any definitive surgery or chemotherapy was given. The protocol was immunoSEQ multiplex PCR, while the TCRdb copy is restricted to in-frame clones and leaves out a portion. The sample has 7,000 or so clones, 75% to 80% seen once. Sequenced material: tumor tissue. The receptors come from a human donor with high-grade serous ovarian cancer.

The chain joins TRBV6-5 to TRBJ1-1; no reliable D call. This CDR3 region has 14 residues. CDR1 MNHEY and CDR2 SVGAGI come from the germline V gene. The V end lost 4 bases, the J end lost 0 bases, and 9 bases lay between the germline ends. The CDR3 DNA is TGTGCCAGCAGTTCCTATCACATGAACACTGAAGCTTTCTTT. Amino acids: CASSSYHMNTEAFF.

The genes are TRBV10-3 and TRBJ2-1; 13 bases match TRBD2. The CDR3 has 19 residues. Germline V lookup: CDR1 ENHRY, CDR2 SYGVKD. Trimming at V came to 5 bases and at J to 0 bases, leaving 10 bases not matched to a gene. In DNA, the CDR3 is TGTGCCATCAGTAATTACGGGACTAGCGGGACTAGCTCCTACAATGAGCAGTTCTTC. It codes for CAISNYGTSGTSSYNEQFF.

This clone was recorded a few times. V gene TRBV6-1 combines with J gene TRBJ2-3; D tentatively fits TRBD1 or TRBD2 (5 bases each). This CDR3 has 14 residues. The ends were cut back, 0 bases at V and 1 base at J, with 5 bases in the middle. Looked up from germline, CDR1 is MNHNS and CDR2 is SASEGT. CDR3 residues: CASSEAGRTDTQYF. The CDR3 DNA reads TGTGCCAGCAGTGAAGCGGGACGCACAGATACGCAGTATTTT.

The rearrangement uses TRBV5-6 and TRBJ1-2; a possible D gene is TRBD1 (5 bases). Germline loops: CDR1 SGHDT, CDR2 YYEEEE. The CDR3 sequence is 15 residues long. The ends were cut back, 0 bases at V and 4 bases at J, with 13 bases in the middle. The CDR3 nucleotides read TGTGCCAGCAGCTTGGAGCGTGGGGGGACCTATGGCTACACCTTC. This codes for CASSLERGGTYGYTF.

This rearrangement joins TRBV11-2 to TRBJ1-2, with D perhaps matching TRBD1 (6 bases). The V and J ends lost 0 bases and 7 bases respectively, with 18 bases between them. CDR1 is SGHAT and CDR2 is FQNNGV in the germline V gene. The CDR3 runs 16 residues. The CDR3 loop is CASSLDLVGALGGYTF. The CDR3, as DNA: TGTGCCAGCAGCTTAGATCTAGTGGGGGCGCTTGGTGGCTACACCTTC.

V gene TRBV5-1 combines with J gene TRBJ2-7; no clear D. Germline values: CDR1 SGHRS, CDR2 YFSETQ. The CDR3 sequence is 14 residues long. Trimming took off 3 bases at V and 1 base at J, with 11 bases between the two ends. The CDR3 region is CASSSYVGSYEQYF. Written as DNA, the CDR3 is TGCGCCAGCAGCTCCTACGTAGGTTCCTACGAGCAGTACTTC.

Here the CDR3 DNA reads TGTGCCGCTAGCGGGGGGTCCCCCGCTACGCAGTATTTT. This sequence encodes CAASGGSPATQYF. The J gene is TRBJ2-3, the V gene TRBV6-5, with 11 bases aligning to TRBD2. V lost 11 bases to trimming and J lost 8 bases; unmatched junction nucleotides: 9. CDR1 is MNHEY and CDR2 is SVGAGI in the germline V gene. CDR3 length: 13 amino acids.

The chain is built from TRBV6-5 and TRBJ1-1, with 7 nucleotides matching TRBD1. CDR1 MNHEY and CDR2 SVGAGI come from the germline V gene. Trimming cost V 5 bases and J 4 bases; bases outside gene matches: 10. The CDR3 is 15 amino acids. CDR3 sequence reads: CASSVPTGVPTEAFF. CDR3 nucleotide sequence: TGTGCCAGCAGTGTCCCTACAGGGGTTCCCACTGAAGCTTTCTTT.

CDR3 bases: TGTGCCAGCAGAGGGACAGGGTACAATCAGCCCCAGCATTTT. The encoded protein is CASRGTGYNQPQHF. The chain is built from TRBV27 and TRBJ1-5; 9 bases align to TRBD1. J lost 3 bases, V lost 6 bases, and 3 bases had no gene match. The V gene's germline CDR1 is MNHEY and CDR2 SMNVEV (reference sequence). The CDR3 sequence is 14 residues long.

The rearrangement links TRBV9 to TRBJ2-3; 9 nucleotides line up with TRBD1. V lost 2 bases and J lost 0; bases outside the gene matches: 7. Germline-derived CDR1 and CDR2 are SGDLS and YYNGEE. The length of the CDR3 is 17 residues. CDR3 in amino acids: CASSVGVQGASTDTQYF. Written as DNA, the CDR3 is TGTGCCAGCAGCGTCGGAGTACAGGGGGCCAGCACAGATACGCAGTATTTT.

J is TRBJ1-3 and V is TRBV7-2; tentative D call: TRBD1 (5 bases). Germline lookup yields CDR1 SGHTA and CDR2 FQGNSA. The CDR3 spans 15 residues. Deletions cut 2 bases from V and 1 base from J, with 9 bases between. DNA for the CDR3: TGTGCCAGCAGCTTAACTACAGGTTCTGGAAACACCATATATTTT. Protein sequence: CASSLTTGSGNTIYF. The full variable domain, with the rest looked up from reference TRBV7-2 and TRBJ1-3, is GAGVSQSPSNKVTEKGKDVELRCDPISGHTALYWYRQSLGQGLEFLIYFQGNSAPDKSGLPSDRFSAERTGGSVSTLTIQRTQQEDSAVYLCASSLTTGSGNTIYFGEGSWLTVV.

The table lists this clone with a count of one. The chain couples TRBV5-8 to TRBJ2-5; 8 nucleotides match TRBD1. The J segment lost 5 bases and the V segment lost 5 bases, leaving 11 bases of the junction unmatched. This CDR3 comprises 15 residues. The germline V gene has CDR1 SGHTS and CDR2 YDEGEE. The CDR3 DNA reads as TGTGCCAGCAGGGTTGAGACAGGGGAAAAGGAGACCCAGTACTTC. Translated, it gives CASRVETGEKETQYF.

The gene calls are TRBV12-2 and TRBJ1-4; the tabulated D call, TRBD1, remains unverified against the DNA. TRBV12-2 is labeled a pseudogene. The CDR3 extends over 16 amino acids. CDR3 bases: TGTGCAAGTCGCTTAGCACACAGGGGGACAAATGAAAAACTGTTTTTT. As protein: CASRLAHRGTNEKLFF.

The CDR3 sequence is CASTPQVYGNTIYF. CDR3 coding DNA: TGTGCCAGCACCCCACAGGTCTATGGAAACACCATATATTTT. The chain recombines TRBV19 with TRBJ1-3, with D maybe TRBD1 (5 bases). This CDR3 contains 14 residues. CDR1 and CDR2 from the germline V gene are LNHDA and SQIVND (reference sequence). V was cut by 9 bases and J by 3 bases, with 15 bases left in between.

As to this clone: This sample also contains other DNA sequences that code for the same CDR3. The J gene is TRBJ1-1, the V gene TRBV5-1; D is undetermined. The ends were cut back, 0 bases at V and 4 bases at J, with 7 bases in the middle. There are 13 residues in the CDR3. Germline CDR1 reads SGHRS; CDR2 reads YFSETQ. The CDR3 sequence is CASSLGAGTEAFF. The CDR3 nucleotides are TGCGCCAGCAGCTTGGGTGCGGGCACTGAAGCTTTCTTT.

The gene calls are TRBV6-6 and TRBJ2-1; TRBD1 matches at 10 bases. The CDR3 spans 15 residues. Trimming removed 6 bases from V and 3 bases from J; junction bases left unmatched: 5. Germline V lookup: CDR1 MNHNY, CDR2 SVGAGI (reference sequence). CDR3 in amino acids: CASRNRDRGYNEQFF. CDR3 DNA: TGTGCCAGCAGAAACCGGGACAGGGGCTACAATGAGCAGTTCTTC.

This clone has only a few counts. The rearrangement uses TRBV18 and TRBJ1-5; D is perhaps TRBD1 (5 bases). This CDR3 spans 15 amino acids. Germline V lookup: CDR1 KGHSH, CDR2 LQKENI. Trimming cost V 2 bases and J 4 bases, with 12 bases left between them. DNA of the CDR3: TGTGCCAGCTCACCATTTCTAACAGGAAATCAGCCCCAGCATTTT. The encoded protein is CASSPFLTGNQPQHF.

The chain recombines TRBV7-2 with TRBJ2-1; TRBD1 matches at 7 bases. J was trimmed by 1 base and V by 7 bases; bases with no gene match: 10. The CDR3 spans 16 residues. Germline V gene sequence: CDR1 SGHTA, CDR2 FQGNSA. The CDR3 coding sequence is TGTGCCAGCACCCCACCGACAGGGCTGTCCTACAATGAGCAGTTCTTC. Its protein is CASTPPTGLSYNEQFF.

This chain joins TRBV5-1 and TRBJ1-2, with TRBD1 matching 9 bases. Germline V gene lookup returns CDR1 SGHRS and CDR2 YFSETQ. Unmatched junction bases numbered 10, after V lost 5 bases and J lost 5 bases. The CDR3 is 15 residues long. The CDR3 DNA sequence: TGCGCCAGCAGTGAGACAGGGGGTATTCGTTATGGCTACACCTTC. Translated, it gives CASSETGGIRYGYTF.

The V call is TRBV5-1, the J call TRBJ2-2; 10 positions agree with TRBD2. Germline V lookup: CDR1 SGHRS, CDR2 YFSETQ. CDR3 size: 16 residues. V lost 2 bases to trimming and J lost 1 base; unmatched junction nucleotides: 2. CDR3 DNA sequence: TGCGCCAGCAGCTTTAGCGGGGGGCTGAACACCGGGGAGCTGTTTTTT. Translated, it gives CASSFSGGLNTGELFF.

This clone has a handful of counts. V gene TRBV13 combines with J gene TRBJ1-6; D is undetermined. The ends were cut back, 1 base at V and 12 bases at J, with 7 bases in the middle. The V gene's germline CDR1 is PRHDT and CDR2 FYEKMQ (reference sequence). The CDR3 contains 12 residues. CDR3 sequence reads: CASSLDGRPLHF. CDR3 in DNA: TGTGCCAGCAGCTTAGACGGCAGACCCCTCCACTTT.

For the CDR3, the DNA is TGCGCCAGCAGCCAAGCCAGGACTGGGGGGAATGAAAAACTGTTTTTT. Its protein product is CASSQARTGGNEKLFF. The chain joins TRBV4-1 to TRBJ1-4; tentative D call: TRBD1 (5 bases). CDR3 size: 16 residues. Trimming stripped 1 base from V and 5 bases from J, with 14 bases between. Germline V CDR1 and CDR2: MGHRA, YSYEKL.

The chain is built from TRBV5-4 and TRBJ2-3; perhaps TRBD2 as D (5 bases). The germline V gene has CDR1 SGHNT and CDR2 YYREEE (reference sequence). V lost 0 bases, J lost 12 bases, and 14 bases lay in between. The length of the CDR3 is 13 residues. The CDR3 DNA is TGTGCCAGCAGCTTGGACGGACTGCCCTTACAGTATTTT. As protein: CASSLDGLPLQYF.

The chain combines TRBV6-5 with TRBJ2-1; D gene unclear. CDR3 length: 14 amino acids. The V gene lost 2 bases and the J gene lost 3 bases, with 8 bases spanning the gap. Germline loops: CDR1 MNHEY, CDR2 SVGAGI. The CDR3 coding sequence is TGTGCCAGCAGTTACGGGGTCGACTACAATGAGCAGTTCTTC. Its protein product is CASSYGVDYNEQFF.

The CDR3 sequence: CASSESLDRGYGYTF. In nucleotides, the CDR3 is TGCGCCAGCAGTGAGTCGCTAGACAGGGGCTATGGCTACACCTTC. The chain carries TRBV10-2 and TRBJ1-2; 8 bases agree with TRBD1. With 0 bases clipped from V and 4 bases from J, the junction kept 4 bases outside the gene matches. Per germline, CDR1 WSHSY and CDR2 SAAADI. The CDR3 spans 15 residues.

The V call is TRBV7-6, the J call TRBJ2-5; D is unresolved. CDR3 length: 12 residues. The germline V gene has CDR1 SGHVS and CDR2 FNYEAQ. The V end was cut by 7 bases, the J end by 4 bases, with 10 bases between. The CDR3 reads CASTQSVETQYF. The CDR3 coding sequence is TGTGCCAGCACCCAATCAGTAGAGACCCAGTACTTC.

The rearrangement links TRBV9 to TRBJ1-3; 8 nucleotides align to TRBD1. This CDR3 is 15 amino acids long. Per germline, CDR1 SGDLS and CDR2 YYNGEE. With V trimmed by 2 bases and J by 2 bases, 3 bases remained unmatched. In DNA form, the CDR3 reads TGTGCCAGCAGCGTCGGGACAGGCCCTGGAAACACCATATATTTT. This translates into CASSVGTGPGNTIYF.

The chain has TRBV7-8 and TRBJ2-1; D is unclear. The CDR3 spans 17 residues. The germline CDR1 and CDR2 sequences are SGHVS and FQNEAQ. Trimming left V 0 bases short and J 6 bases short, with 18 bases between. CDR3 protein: CASSLAPAVVGFNEQFF. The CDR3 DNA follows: TGTGCCAGCAGCTTAGCTCCCGCGGTAGTAGGTTTCAATGAGCAGTTCTTC.

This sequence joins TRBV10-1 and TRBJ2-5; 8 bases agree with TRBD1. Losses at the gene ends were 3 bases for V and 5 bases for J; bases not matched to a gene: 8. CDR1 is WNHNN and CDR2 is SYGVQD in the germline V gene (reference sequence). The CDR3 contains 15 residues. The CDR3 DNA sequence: TGCGCCAGCAGTGATCGGACAGGGTGGGATGAGACCCAGTACTTC. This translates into CASSDRTGWDETQYF.

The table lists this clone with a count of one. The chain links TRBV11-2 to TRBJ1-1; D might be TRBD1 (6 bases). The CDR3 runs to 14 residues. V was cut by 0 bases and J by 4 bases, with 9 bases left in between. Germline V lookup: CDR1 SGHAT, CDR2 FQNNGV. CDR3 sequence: CASSLEGGVTEAFF. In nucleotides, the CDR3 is TGTGCCAGCAGCTTAGAAGGGGGGGTCACTGAAGCTTTCTTT.

CDR3 sequence reads: CASSYEGEEKLFF. CDR3 nucleotides: TGTGCCAGCAGTTACGAGGGAGAGGAAAAACTGTTTTTT. This chain uses TRBV6-5 with TRBJ1-4; D unclear. This CDR3 is built from 13 residues. The V gene's germline CDR1 is MNHEY and CDR2 SVGAGI. Trimming took off 2 bases at V and 8 bases at J, with 9 bases between the two ends.

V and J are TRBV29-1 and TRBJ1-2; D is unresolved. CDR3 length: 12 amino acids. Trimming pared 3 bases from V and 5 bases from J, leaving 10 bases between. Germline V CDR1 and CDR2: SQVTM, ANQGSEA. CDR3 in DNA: TGCAGCGTTGACCTAGGGTATTATGGCTACACCTTC. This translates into CSVDLGYYGYTF.